The 8 T cell receptor beta chains presented below share a single source sample, sequenced in a study of regulatory T cells in long-lasting Graves disease. This sample's time point: persistent/refractory GD, antithyroid drugs over 5 years with positive TRAb. The TCR library used RNA extracted from PBMCs. The authors built TCR beta libraries using iRepertoire HTBI primers and Arm-PCR of CDR3 regions. TCRdb analysed the multiplex PCR reads with MiXCR anew, one entry per CDR3 protein. Altogether 400,000 to 500,000 distinct CDR3 sequences are present, 20% being singletons, with the ten largest covering approximately 8%. The source material was peripheral blood mononuclear cells (PBMCs), sampled when the disease was refractory, from a patient treated with antithyroid drugs. The origin of the receptors is a female donor with Graves disease.

CDR3 sequence (DNA): TGTGCCAGCAGCGGTCCAGGGGTTACCTACGAGCAGTACTTC. Residues: CASSGPGVTYEQYF. The rearrangement links TRBV7-9 to TRBJ2-7, with a possible D match to TRBD1 (6 bases). The CDR3 runs 14 residues. The ends were cut back, 5 bases at V and 2 bases at J, with 13 bases in the middle. Germline CDR1 SEHNR, CDR2 FQNEAQ (reference sequence).

A note on this clonotype: A much bigger clone sits one base away, suggesting this may be a read error. The chain uses TRBV12-3 or TRBV12-4 and TRBJ1-1, with D possibly matching TRBD1 (6 bases). CDR3 length: 14 amino acids. CDR3 sequence (DNA): TGTGCCAGCAGTTTATGGGGGCTGAACACTAAAGCTTTCTTT. Its translation: CASSLWGLNTKAFF.

This clonotype has ten or more counts. The chain employs TRBV2 and TRBJ1-1; D gene ambiguous. Germline CDR1 and CDR2: SNHLY and FYNNEI. With 4 bases removed from V and 1 base from J, the gap between germline ends came to 13 bases. This CDR3 contains 15 residues. CDR3 region: CASSGVPVSNTEAFF. The CDR3 region has the DNA TGTGCCAGCAGTGGGGTCCCTGTCTCGAACACTGAAGCTTTCTTT.

On this clonotype: The missing conserved phenylalanine or tryptophan at the end of this CDR3 makes a read error likely. The gene calls are TRBV7-3 and TRBJ1-1; D uncertain. The germline V and J ends were trimmed by 0 bases and 7 bases, with 9 bases remaining between them. In germline, CDR1 is SGHTA, CDR2 FQGTGA. The CDR3 contains 13 residues. The CDR3 here is CASSLTIRHEAFL. CDR3 DNA sequence: TGTGCCAGCAGCTTAACTATAAGGCATGAAGCTTTCTTA.

The sample holds a few counts of this clonotype. The genes are TRBV6-4 and TRBJ1-1, with D hard to call. V lost 7 bases to trimming and J lost 8 bases, with 14 bases between them. CDR3 length equals 12 residues. Germline loops: CDR1 MRHNA, CDR2 SNTAGT. CDR3 nucleotide sequence: TGTGCCAGCACCGGAGGCTCGGGGGAAGCTTTCTTT. Protein sequence: CASTGGSGEAFF.

About this clonotype: At one end the junction does not follow the germline gene, possibly because of a read error. The genes are TRBV7-8 and TRBJ2-6; D ambiguous. Germline CDR1 reads SGHVS; CDR2 reads FQNEAQ. The CDR3 covers 16 residues. The CDR3: CASSLVWSYGANVLTF. The CDR3 bases are TGTGCCAGCAGTTTAGTTTGGTCTTATGGGGCCAACGTCCTGACTTTC.

This clonotype has more than one count but fewer than ten. The J gene is TRBJ1-1, the V gene TRBV5-1; maybe TRBD1 (6 bases). The germline V and J ends were trimmed by 4 bases and 6 bases, with 22 bases remaining between them. This CDR3 spans 16 amino acids. In germline, CDR1 is SGHRS, CDR2 YFSETQ. CDR3 coding DNA: TGCGCCAGCAGCCCCGAGGAGGGGGGAGGAACGGCTGAAGCTTTCTTT. Its translation is CASSPEEGGGTAEAFF.

The chain uses TRBV20-1 and TRBJ1-2; D remains ambiguous. The germline gives CDR1 DFQATT, CDR2 SNEGSKA (reference sequence). The CDR3 has 15 amino acids. Trimming took 0 bases from V and 6 from J, leaving 17 bases between them. CDR3 sequence reads: CSARDLTAALDGYTF. Here the CDR3 DNA reads TGCAGTGCTAGAGATCTCACAGCTGCGTTGGATGGCTACACCTTC.